These 7 T cell receptor beta chains came from one sample sequenced in a study of Graves' ophthalmopathy and Graves' hyperthyroidism. RNA transcripts served as template for amplifying TCR beta CDR3 sequences. The first-round RT-PCR employed HTBI primers together with the Qiagen OneStep RT-PCR kit. A multiplex PCR was then performed as the second round. MiXCR, applied by TCRdb to the multiplex PCR reads, yields one record per CDR3 protein. The repertoire consists of 350,000 to 400,000 distinct CDR3 sequences, with 15% occurring once and the leading ten covering roughly 7%. The sequencing input was peripheral blood. The receptors were gathered from a woman under 30 with stable Graves' hyperthyroidism.

This clonotype has at least ten counts. This sequence joins TRBV20-1 and TRBJ2-5; possibly TRBD2 for D (6 bases). The CDR3 sequence is 14 residues long. Germline lookup yields CDR1 DFQATT and CDR2 SNEGSKA (reference sequence). V dropped 3 bases and J dropped 5 bases, with 16 bases sitting between them. This CDR3 reads CSASPLARAETQYF. The CDR3 nucleotides are TGCAGTGCTAGCCCACTAGCCCGTGCGGAGACCCAGTACTTC.

The V and J genes are TRBV6-1 and TRBJ1-2, with D perhaps matching TRBD1 (5 bases). Germline CDR1 MNHNS, CDR2 SASEGT. The CDR3 contains 15 residues. With 5 bases removed from V and 4 bases from J, the gap between germline ends came to 17 bases. The CDR3 DNA follows: TGTGCCAGCAGTCTTGGAAGGGGAGGAGCCTATGGCTACACCTTC. Protein: CASSLGRGGAYGYTF.

This clonotype appeared many times. This chain connects TRBV12-3 or TRBV12-4 to TRBJ1-1; D is undetermined. This CDR3 comprises 13 residues. Trimming removed 7 bases from V and 4 bases from J, with 13 bases in between. CDR3 sequence (DNA): TGTGCCAGCACCAACCGGGGTCCCACTGAAGCTTTCTTT. This sequence encodes CASTNRGPTEAFF.

This clonotype came up many times. This chain connects TRBV2 to TRBJ1-2; D is unresolved. Germline V gene data show CDR1 as SNHLY and CDR2 as FYNNEI. V was shortened by 6 bases and J by 4 bases, with 12 bases between the two germline ends. The CDR3 totals 13 residues. CDR3 in amino acids: CASSSTMGYGYTF. CDR3 in DNA: TGTGCCAGCAGCTCGACCATGGGCTATGGCTACACCTTC.

This clonotype has at least ten counts. The rearrangement joins TRBV19 to TRBJ2-2; perhaps TRBD1 as D (6 bases). Trimming removed 6 bases at V and 3 bases at J, with 14 bases between. This CDR3 is 15 amino acids long. CDR1 LNHDA and CDR2 SQIVND come from the germline V gene (reference sequence). The CDR3 loop reads CASSPEGHYTGELFF. The CDR3 DNA follows: TGTGCCAGTAGCCCCGAGGGACACTACACCGGGGAGCTGTTTTTT.

This clonotype occurred a few times. The chain couples TRBV6-2 or TRBV6-3 to TRBJ2-6; D may correspond to TRBD1 or TRBD2 (6 bases each). The ends were cut back, 6 bases at V and 2 bases at J, with 26 bases in the middle. There are 20 residues in the CDR3. CDR1 is MNHEY and CDR2 is SVGEGT in the germline V gene. This CDR3 is CASRRLGGTGGLAGANVLTF. CDR3 DNA: TGTGCCAGCAGAAGACTAGGGGGTACAGGAGGGCTAGCTGGGGCCAACGTCCTGACTTTC.

This clonotype was seen at least ten times. This rearrangement joins TRBV20-1 to TRBJ1-5, with 7 bases fitting TRBD1. CDR3 length: 15 amino acids. Germline V CDR1 and CDR2: DFQATT, SNEGSKA (reference sequence). Trimming cost V 5 bases and J 3 bases; bases outside gene matches: 10. CDR3 DNA sequence: TGCAGTGCTGACGACAGGGAGGAGGTCAATCAGCCCCAGCATTTT. Amino acids: CSADDREEVNQPQHF.